Listed below are T cell receptor beta chains from one sample, sequenced in a study of OX40 agonist ivuxolimab in advanced cancers. Sequencing was performed with immunoSEQ multiplex PCR; in TCRdb, only in-frame clones are kept and a portion is missing. The profile shows some 50,000 clones, roughly 77% of them singletons. This specimen was CD4+ or CD8+ T cells sorted from blood, taken in a trial of the OX40 agonist ivuxolimab. Receptors originate from an adult with an advanced solid tumor such as melanoma, head and neck, liver or kidney cancer. Both conserved end residues are part of each CDR3. Each record gives: CDR3 protein, CDR3 DNA, clone size, V gene, J gene, D gene. The D gene is left open where the match is weak. Clone sizes are given selectively: once, few, many, or a class where the clone is expanded.

CASSEPRGASPLHF	TGTGCCAGCAGTGAACCCAGGGGGGCCTCACCCCTCCACTTT	.	TRBV25-1	TRBJ1-6	TRBD1
CASSQVSTIRSNQPQHF	TGCGCCAGCAGCCAAGTTTCAACCATTAGGAGCAATCAGCCCCAGCATTTT	few	TRBV4-1	TRBJ1-5	.
CASSFWPGGSSTEAFF	TGTGCCAGCAGCTTTTGGCCCGGGGGCTCGAGCACTGAAGCTTTCTTT	.	TRBV13	TRBJ1-1	.
CASSALQGADGYTF	TGTGCCAGCAGTGCCCTCCAGGGGGCCGATGGCTACACCTTC	few	TRBV6-6	TRBJ1-2	TRBD1
CATTIRWEGYTF	TGTGCCACCACGATTCGGTGGGAAGGCTACACCTTC	.	TRBV28	TRBJ1-2	.
CANRQGMNTEAFF	TGTGCCAACCGACAGGGGATGAACACTGAAGCTTTCTTT	.	TRBV2	TRBJ1-1	TRBD1
CASSYFNVDSGNTIYF	TGTGCCAGCAGTTACTTCAACGTGGACTCTGGAAACACCATATATTTT	.	TRBV6-5	TRBJ1-3	.
CASSPRGGRGTEAFF	TGTGCCAGCAGCCCGAGAGGGGGGCGAGGGACTGAAGCTTTCTTT	.	TRBV9	TRBJ1-1	.
CASSPWAANTGELFF	TGTGCCAGCAGCCCATGGGCTGCAAACACCGGGGAGCTGTTTTTT	once	TRBV27	TRBJ2-2	.
CASRSQGVQETQYF	TGTGCCAGCAGGTCTCAGGGGGTCCAAGAGACCCAGTACTTC	.	TRBV25-1	TRBJ2-5	TRBD1
CASSLEQSGGSPLHF	TGCGCCAGCAGCTTGGAGCAGAGTGGTGGTTCACCCCTCCACTTT	.	TRBV5-1	TRBJ1-6	.
CASSWDRDHEQYF	TGTGCCAGCAGTTGGGACAGGGACCACGAGCAGTACTTC	.	TRBV28	TRBJ2-7	TRBD1
CASSPKRSQGLQETQYF	TGTGCCAGCAGCCCCAAAAGGTCACAGGGCCTTCAAGAGACCCAGTACTTC	few	TRBV13	TRBJ2-5	.
CASRITGGNTGELFF	TGTGCCAGCAGGATAACAGGGGGCAACACCGGGGAGCTGTTTTTT	.	TRBV7-9	TRBJ2-2	TRBD1
CASSAPGTGGSEQYF	TGTGCCAGCAGTGCCCCCGGGACAGGGGGTAGCGAGCAGTACTTC	few	TRBV25-1	TRBJ2-7	TRBD1
CASIMGLRTTEAFF	TGTGCCAGCATAATGGGACTAAGGACCACTGAAGCTTTCTTT	.	TRBV28	TRBJ1-1	.
CATSRDLGLPDGGYTF	TGTGCCACCAGCAGAGATCTTGGGTTACCGGACGGTGGCTACACCTTC	.	TRBV15	TRBJ1-2	.
CASSTSRGVYGYTF	TGTGCCAGTAGTACCTCCCGGGGGGTGTATGGCTACACCTTC	.	TRBV19	TRBJ1-2	.
CASRPRGSYNSPLHF	TGTGCCAGCAGACCCCGGGGATCCTATAATTCACCCCTCCACTTT	.	TRBV28	TRBJ1-6	.
CASNVGQGDSPLHF	TGTGCCAGCAACGTTGGACAGGGTGATTCACCCCTCCACTTT	.	TRBV14	TRBJ1-6	TRBD1
CASSDRGRTDTQYF	TGTGCCAGCAGTGACAGGGGTAGGACAGATACGCAGTATTTT	.	TRBV6-1	TRBJ2-3	.
CASSVATSNGETQYF	TGTGCCAGCAGCGTAGCTACAAGTAACGGGGAGACCCAGTACTTC	.	TRBV9	TRBJ2-5	.
CASSPSGGADEQYF	TGTGCCAGCAGCCCTAGCGGGGGGGCAGACGAGCAGTACTTC	.	TRBV6-6	TRBJ2-7	TRBD2
CASSNKDRGDSPGNQPQHF	TGTGCCAGCAGCAATAAGGACAGGGGCGACTCCCCGGGCAATCAGCCCCAGCATTTT	.	TRBV21-1	TRBJ1-5	.
CASSQGGGRYNEQFF	TGTGCCAGCAGCCAGGGGGGGGGCCGATACAATGAGCAGTTCTTC	few	TRBV11-2	TRBJ2-1	.
CASSSKTGGDTDTQYF	TGTGCCAGCAGTTCGAAGACAGGGGGCGACACAGATACGCAGTATTTT	.	TRBV5-4	TRBJ2-3	TRBD1
CASSLDIRQAQETQYF	TGTGCCAGCAGCTTAGATATAAGACAGGCCCAAGAGACCCAGTACTTC	.	TRBV11-2	TRBJ2-5	.
CAVGGAWETQYF	TGTGCCGTCGGGGGGGCCTGGGAGACCCAGTACTTC	.	TRBV5-4	TRBJ2-5	TRBD2
CASSPARGRAAEQFF	TGTGCCAGCAGTCCCGCACGGGGGCGTGCGGCTGAGCAGTTCTTC	.	TRBV28	TRBJ2-1	.
CASSNGTGSSGANVLTF	TGTGCCAGCAGCAACGGGACAGGGAGCTCTGGGGCCAACGTCCTGACTTTC	.	TRBV7-3	TRBJ2-6	TRBD1
CASSEVLLGGATVEQFF	TGTGCCAGCAGTGAAGTTTTACTCGGGGGGGCGACGGTTGAGCAGTTCTTC	.	TRBV6-1	TRBJ2-1	TRBD2
CASMNWGLNTEAFF	TGTGCCAGTATGAATTGGGGACTGAACACTGAAGCTTTCTTT	.	TRBV19	TRBJ1-1	.
CASSELGLAYSGNTIYF	TGTGCCAGCAGTGAATTGGGGCTGGCCTACTCTGGAAACACCATATATTTT	.	TRBV25-1	TRBJ1-3	.
CASRKGDRVLTDTQYF	TGTGCCAGCAGGAAGGGGGACAGGGTTCTGACAGATACGCAGTATTTT	few	TRBV2	TRBJ2-3	TRBD1
CASSLAQGTEAFF	TGTGCCAGCAGCTTAGCCCAGGGGACTGAAGCTTTCTTT	.	TRBV7-9	TRBJ1-1	.
CASSLGSTSGGGDTQYF	TGTGCCAGCAGCTTAGGGTCGACTAGCGGGGGTGGGGATACGCAGTATTTT	.	TRBV7-9	TRBJ2-3	TRBD2
CASSDYRVVGTNEKLFF	TGTGCCAGCAGTGACTACAGGGTAGTAGGGACTAATGAAAAACTGTTTTTT	once	TRBV6-1	TRBJ1-4	.
CSAQGTSYNEQFF	TGCAGCGCACAGGGGACGAGCTACAATGAGCAGTTCTTC	.	TRBV29-1	TRBJ2-1	TRBD1
CASSQQGEGDYGYTF	TGCGCCAGCAGCCAACAGGGTGAGGGAGACTATGGCTACACCTTC	.	TRBV4-1	TRBJ1-2	.
CASSQIRQGRYTIYF	TGTGCCAGCAGCCAAATTCGACAGGGGCGATACACCATATATTTT	.	TRBV14	TRBJ1-3	TRBD1
CASSSSRWAGETQYF	TGTGCCAGCAGTTCTTCCCGATGGGCTGGTGAGACCCAGTACTTC	.	TRBV5-6	TRBJ2-5	.
CASSLSRVTDTQYF	TGTGCCAGCAGCTTATCGAGGGTCACAGATACGCAGTATTTT	once	TRBV7-7	TRBJ2-3	.
CASSGRGRTGELFF	TGTGCCAGCAGCGGGAGGGGAAGGACCGGGGAGCTGTTTTTT	.	TRBV14	TRBJ2-2	TRBD2
CASSLVVGSEQYF	TGTGCCAGCAGCTTAGTTGTGGGGAGCGAGCAGTACTTC	.	TRBV7-9	TRBJ2-7	.
CASTLRGQGDSYEQYF	TGTGCCAGCACCCTCAGGGGACAGGGGGACTCCTACGAGCAGTACTTC	once	TRBV11-3	TRBJ2-7	TRBD1
CASSDLFGQVYTGELFF	TGTGCCAGCAGTGACCTTTTCGGACAGGTTTACACCGGGGAGCTGTTTTTT	.	TRBV6-1	TRBJ2-2	TRBD1
CASSEYGFGLAGRETQYF	TGTGCCAGCAGTGAATACGGGTTTGGACTAGCGGGGCGGGAGACCCAGTACTTC	few	TRBV25-1	TRBJ2-5	TRBD2
CASRGDRVQPQHF	TGTGCCAGCAGGGGGGACAGGGTTCAGCCCCAGCATTTT	.	TRBV6-5	TRBJ1-5	TRBD1
CASRREGKDGELFF	TGCGCCAGCAGGAGGGAGGGGAAGGACGGGGAGCTGTTTTTT	.	TRBV10-2	TRBJ2-2	TRBD2
CASKERGMDGYTF	TGTGCCAGTAAGGAAAGGGGAATGGATGGCTACACCTTC	.	TRBV19	TRBJ1-2	.
CASRRTSGAPTEQYF	TGTGCCAGCAGGAGGACTAGCGGGGCCCCCACTGAGCAGTACTTC	.	TRBV11-1	TRBJ2-7	TRBD2
CASSPRLNEAFF	TGTGCCAGCAGCCCAAGACTCAATGAAGCTTTCTTT	.	TRBV5-8	TRBJ1-1	.
CAIRDDSGGFTDTQYF	TGTGCCATCAGGGACGATAGCGGGGGGTTCACAGATACGCAGTATTTT	.	TRBV10-3	TRBJ2-3	TRBD2
CASSIGGRDTGELFF	TGTGCCAGTAGTATAGGGGGGCGGGACACCGGGGAGCTGTTTTTT	.	TRBV19	TRBJ2-2	.
CASSAVVGWGTEAFF	TGTGCCAGCAGCGCCGTGGTGGGATGGGGCACTGAAGCTTTCTTT	.	TRBV7-6	TRBJ1-1	.
CAISESTGGAEETQYF	TGTGCCATCAGTGAGTCGACCGGGGGGGCCGAGGAGACCCAGTACTTC	.	TRBV10-3	TRBJ2-5	TRBD2
CASSLGGLQETQYF	TGTGCCAGCAGCTTAGGTGGGCTTCAAGAGACCCAGTACTTC	.	TRBV7-8	TRBJ2-5	.